Listed here are 3 T cell receptor beta chains from one sample, sequenced in a study of cytomegalovirus exposure and HLA in healthy donors. The PCR used 60 Vbeta and 13 Jbeta primers. Generated by immunoSEQ multiplex PCR, the TCRdb table keeps only in-frame clones and is missing some. The table shows roughly 58,000 clones, with 75% to 85% occurring only once. Sequencing used PBMCs. These receptors were collected from a woman aged 35 to 49 in good health and CMV-seronegative.

V gene TRBV28 combines with J gene TRBJ2-5; 9 nucleotides match TRBD2. Germline assignment: CDR1 MDHEN and CDR2 SYDVKM. The CDR3 has 14 amino acids. V lost 3 bases, J lost 1 base, and 0 bases stayed unmatched. The CDR3 bases are TGTGCCAGCAGTTTGACTAGCGGCCAAGAGACCCAGTACTTC. Translating it yields CASSLTSGQETQYF.

This chain links TRBV7-6 with TRBJ2-1; tentative D call: TRBD2 (5 bases). This CDR3 spans 14 amino acids. V gave up 2 bases and J gave up 8 bases, with 13 bases separating them. CDR1 is SGHVS and CDR2 is FNYEAQ in the germline V gene. The DNA for the CDR3 is TGTGCCAGCAGCTTATGGTCCAGGCGGGATGAGCAGTTCTTC. Translating it yields CASSLWSRRDEQFF.

The chain recombines TRBV25-1 with TRBJ2-7; 11 bases fit TRBD2. J lost 7 bases, V lost 4 bases, and 9 bases had no gene match. Per germline, CDR1 MGHDK and CDR2 SYGVNS. The CDR3 length is 15 residues. For the CDR3, the DNA is TGTGCCAGCAGTGCAGGGACTAGCGGTCTGAAAGAGCAGTACTTC. Amino acids: CASSAGTSGLKEQYF.